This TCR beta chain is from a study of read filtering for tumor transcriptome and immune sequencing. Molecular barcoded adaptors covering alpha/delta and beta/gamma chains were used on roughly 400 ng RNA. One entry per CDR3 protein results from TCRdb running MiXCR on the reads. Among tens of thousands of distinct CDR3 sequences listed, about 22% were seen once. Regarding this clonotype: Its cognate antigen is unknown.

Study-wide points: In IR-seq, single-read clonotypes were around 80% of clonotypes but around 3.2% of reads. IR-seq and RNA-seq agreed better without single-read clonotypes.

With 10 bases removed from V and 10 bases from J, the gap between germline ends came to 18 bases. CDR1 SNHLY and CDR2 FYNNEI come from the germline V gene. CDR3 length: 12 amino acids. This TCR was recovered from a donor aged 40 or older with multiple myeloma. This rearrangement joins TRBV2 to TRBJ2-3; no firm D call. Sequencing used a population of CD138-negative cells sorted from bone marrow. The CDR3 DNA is TGTGCCAAGAGGACGGGCTTAGGACCGCAGTATTTT. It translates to CAKRTGLGPQYF.